The clone carrying this TCR beta chain was observed a handful of times. Its specificity is unknown. The source of the sample is a study of cytotoxic CD8 clonotypes in ibrutinib-treated CLL. Study as a whole: In all, about a dozen patients were relapsed/refractory, approximately 14 were treatment-naive and 17 to 18 were IGHV unmutated.

The assay was immunoSEQ multiplex PCR, and TCRdb's table has in-frame clones only and misses some. Here the sample spans about 250,000 clones, under 80% being singletons. This CDR3 has 12 residues. V was cut by 5 bases and J by 4 bases, with 9 bases left in between. Germline loops: CDR1 SGHAT, CDR2 FQNNGV. Whole-study findings and limits: Clonality rose at ibrutinib response, held steady in sustained remission, and fell toward baseline at progression.

Sequencing used PBMCs, obtained after 24 months of ibrutinib treatment. This sequence joins TRBV11-2 and TRBJ2-7; D call uncertain. The origin of this receptor is a human donor with chronic lymphocytic leukemia. CDR3 sequence (DNA): TGTGCCAGCAGCGCCAATTGGTACGAGCAGTACTTC. It translates to CASSANWYEQYF.